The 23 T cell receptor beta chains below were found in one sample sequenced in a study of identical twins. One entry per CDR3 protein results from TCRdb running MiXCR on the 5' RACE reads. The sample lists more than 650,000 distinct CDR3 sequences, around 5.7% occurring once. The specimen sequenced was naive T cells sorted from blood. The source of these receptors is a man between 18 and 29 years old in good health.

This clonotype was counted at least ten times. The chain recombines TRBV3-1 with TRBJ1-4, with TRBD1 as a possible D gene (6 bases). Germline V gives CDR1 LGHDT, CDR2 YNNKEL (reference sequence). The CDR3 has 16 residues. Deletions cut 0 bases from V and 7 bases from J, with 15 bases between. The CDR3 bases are TGTGCCAGCAGCCAAGATGTTACGGGGGGCAGTGAAAAACTGTTTTTT. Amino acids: CASSQDVTGGSEKLFF.

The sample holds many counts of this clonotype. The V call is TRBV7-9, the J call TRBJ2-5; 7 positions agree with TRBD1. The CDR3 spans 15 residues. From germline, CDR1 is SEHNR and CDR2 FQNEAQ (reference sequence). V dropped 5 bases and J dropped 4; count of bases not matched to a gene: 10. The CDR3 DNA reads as TGTGCCAGCAGCAACCTCCGGACAGGAATAGAGACCCAGTACTTC. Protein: CASSNLRTGIETQYF.

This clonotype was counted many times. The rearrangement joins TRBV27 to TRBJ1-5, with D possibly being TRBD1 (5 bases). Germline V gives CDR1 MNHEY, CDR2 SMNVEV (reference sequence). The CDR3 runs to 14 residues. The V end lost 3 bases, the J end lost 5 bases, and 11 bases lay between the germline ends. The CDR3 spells CASSFSGLDQPQHF. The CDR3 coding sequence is TGTGCCAGCAGTTTCTCAGGGCTGGATCAGCCCCAGCATTTT.

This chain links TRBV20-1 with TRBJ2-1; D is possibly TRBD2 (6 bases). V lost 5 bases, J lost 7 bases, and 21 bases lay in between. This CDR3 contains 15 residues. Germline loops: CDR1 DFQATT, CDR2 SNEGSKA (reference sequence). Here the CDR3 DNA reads TGCAGTGCTTTAGACTTGCGGGACCTTGGGAATGAGCAGTTCTTC. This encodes CSALDLRDLGNEQFF.

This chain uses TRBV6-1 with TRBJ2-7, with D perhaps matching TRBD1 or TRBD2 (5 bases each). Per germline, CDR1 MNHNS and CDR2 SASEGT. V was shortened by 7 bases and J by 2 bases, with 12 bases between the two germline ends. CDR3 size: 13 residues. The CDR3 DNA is TGTGCCAGCACCGGGGACGGAACCTACGAGCAGTACTTC. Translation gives CASTGDGTYEQYF.

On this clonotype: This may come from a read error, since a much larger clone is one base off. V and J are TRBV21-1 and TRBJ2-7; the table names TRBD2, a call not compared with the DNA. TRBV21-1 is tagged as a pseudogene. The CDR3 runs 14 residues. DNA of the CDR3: TGTGTCAGCAGCAAAGTCCCAGCGGGAGTCGAGCAGTACTTC. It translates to CVSSKVPAGVEQYF.

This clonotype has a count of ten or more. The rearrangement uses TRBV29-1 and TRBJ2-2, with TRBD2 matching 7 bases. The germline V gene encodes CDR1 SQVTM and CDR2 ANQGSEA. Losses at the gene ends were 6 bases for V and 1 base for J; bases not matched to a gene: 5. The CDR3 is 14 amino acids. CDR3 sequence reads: CSVQSGKNTGELFF. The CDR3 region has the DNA TGCAGCGTCCAAAGCGGGAAGAACACCGGGGAGCTGTTTTTT.

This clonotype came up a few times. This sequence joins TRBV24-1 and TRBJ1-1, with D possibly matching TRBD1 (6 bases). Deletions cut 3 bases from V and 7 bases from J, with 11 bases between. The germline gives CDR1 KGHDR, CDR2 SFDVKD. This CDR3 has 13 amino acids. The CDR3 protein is CATSDLARGEAFF. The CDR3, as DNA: TGTGCCACCAGTGATCTGGCCAGGGGTGAAGCTTTCTTT.

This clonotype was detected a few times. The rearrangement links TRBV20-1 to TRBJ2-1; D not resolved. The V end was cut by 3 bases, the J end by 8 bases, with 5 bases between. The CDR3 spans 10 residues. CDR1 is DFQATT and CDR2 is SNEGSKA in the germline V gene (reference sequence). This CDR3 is CSARKDEQFF. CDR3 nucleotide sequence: TGCAGTGCTAGGAAGGATGAGCAGTTCTTC.

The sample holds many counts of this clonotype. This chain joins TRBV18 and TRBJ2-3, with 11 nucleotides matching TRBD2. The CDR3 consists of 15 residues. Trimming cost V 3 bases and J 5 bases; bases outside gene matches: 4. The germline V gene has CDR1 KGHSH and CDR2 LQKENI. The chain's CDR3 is CASSPKLAGEDTQYF. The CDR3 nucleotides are TGTGCCAGCTCACCTAAACTAGCGGGAGAAGATACGCAGTATTTT.

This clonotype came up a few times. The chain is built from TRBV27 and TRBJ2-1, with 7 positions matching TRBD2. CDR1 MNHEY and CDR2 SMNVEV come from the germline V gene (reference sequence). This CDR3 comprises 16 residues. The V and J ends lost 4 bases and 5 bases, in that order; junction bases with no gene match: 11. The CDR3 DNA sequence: TGTGCCAGCAGTTCCGACCTAGGAGCGGGACACAATGAGCAGTTCTTC. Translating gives CASSSDLGAGHNEQFF.

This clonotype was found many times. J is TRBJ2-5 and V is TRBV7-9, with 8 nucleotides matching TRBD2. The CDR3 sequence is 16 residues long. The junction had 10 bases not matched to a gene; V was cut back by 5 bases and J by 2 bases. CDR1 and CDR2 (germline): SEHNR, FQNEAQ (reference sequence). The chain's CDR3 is CASSLRASGRQETQYF. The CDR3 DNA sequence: TGTGCCAGCAGCCTGAGGGCTAGCGGGCGACAAGAGACCCAGTACTTC. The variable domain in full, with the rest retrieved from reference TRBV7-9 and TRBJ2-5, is DTGVSQNPRHKITKRGQNVTFRCDPISEHNRLYWYRQTLGQGPEFLTYFQNEAQLEKSRLLSDRFSAERPKGSFSTLEIQRTEQGDSAMYLCASSLRASGRQETQYFGPGTRLLVL.

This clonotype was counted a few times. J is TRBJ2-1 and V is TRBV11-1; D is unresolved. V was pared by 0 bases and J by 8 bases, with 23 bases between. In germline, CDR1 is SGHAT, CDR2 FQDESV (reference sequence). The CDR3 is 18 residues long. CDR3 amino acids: CASSLATAVGSAPDEQFF. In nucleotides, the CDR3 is TGTGCCAGCAGCTTAGCGACGGCCGTGGGATCGGCCCCGGATGAGCAGTTCTTC. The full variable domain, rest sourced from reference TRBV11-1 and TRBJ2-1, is EAEVAQSPRYKITEKSQAVAFWCDPISGHATLYWYRQILGQGPELLVQFQDESVVDDSQLPKDRFSAERLKGVDSTLKIQPAELGDSAMYLCASSLATAVGSAPDEQFFGPGTRLTVL.

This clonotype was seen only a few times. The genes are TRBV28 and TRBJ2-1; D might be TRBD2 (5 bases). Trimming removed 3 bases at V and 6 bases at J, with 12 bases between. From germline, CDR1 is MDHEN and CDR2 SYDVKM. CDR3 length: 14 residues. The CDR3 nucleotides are TGTGCCAGCAGTTTTATAGGTGGAGGCAATGAGCAGTTCTTC. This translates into CASSFIGGGNEQFF.

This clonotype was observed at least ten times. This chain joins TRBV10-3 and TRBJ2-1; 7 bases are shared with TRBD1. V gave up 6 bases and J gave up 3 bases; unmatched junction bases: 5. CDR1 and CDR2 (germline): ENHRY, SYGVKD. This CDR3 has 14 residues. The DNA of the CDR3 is TGTGCCATCAGCGGGACAGATCACTACAATGAGCAGTTCTTC. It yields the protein CAISGTDHYNEQFF.

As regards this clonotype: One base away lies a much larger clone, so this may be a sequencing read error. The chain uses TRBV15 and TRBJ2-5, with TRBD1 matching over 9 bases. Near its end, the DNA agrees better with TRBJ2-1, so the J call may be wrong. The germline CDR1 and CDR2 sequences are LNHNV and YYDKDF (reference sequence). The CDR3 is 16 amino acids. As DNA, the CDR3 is TGTGCCACCAGCAGACGGGGGACAGGGTTTTTGGAGACCCAGTTCTTC. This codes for CATSRRGTGFLETQFF.

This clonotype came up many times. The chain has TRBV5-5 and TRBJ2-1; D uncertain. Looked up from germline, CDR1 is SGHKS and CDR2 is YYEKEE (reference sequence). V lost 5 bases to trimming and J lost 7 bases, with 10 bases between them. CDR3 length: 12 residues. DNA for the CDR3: TGTGCCAGCAGTTTTGGGAAAAATGAGCAGTTCTTC. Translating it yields CASSFGKNEQFF.

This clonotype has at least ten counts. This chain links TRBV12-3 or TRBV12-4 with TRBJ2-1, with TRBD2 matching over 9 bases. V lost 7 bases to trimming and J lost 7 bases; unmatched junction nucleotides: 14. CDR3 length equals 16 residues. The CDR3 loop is CASTISGRGLGNEQFF. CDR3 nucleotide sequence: TGTGCCAGCACCATTAGCGGGAGAGGGTTAGGGAATGAGCAGTTCTTC.

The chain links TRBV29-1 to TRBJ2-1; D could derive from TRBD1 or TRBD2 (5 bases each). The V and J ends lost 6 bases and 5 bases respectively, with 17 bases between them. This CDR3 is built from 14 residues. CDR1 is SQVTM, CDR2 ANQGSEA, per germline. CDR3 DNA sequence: TGCAGCGTCCCCCCATGGGGGTTCAACAATGAGCAGTTCTTC. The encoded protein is CSVPPWGFNNEQFF.

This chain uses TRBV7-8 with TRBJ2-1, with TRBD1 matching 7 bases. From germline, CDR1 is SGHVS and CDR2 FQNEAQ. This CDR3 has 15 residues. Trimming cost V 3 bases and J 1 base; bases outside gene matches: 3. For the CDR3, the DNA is TGTGCCAGCAGCTTGGACAGGAAGTCCTACAATGAGCAGTTCTTC. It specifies CASSLDRKSYNEQFF.

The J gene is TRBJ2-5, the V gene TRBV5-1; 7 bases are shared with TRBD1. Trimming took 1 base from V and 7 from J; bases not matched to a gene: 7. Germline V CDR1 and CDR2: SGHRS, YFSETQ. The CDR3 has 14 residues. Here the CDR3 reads CASSLKGAAGTQYF. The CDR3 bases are TGCGCCAGCAGCTTGAAGGGGGCTGCTGGGACCCAGTACTTC.

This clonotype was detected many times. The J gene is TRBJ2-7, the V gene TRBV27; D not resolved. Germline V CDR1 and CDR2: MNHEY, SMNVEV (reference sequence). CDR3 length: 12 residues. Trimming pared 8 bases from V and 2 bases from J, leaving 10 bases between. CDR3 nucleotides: TGTGCCAGCGGTGTCACTCCCTACGAGCAGTACGTC. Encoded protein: CASGVTPYEQYV.

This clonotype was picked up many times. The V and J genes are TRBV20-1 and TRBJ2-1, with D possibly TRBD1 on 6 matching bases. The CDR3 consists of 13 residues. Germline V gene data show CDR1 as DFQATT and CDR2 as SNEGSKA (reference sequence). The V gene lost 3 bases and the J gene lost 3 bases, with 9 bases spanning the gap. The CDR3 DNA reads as TGCAGTGCTAGGAAACAGGGCTACAATGAGCAGTTCTTC. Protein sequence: CSARKQGYNEQFF.